The sequence of this T cell receptor (beta chain) was determined in a study of T cells in narcolepsy. Trimming left V 2 bases short and J 0 bases short, with 8 bases between. CDR1 is MNHEY and CDR2 is SVGAGI in the germline V gene. There are 15 residues in the CDR3. Clones were sequenced by immunoSEQ multiplex PCR, and TCRdb holds only the in-frame ones, with some missing. This sample has over 20,000 clones; roughly nine tenths occur once, and the top ten carry approximately 1.1%. Sequences were obtained from CD45RA- memory CD4+ T cells from PBMCs. The chain couples TRBV6-5 to TRBJ1-3; tentative D call: TRBD1 (5 bases). The clonotype was recovered from a human donor with narcolepsy. The chain's CDR3 is CASSYGTGSGNTIYF. CDR3 coding DNA: TGTGCCAGCAGTTACGGGACGGGCTCTGGAAACACCATATATTTT.